The following is a T cell receptor beta chain sequence with its context. There is no known antigen for this receptor. Base qualities are not provided; no much larger clone lies one nucleotide away. The library relied on 5' RACE. Sequencing used an Illumina HiSeq 2500. A second roughly 6 to 12 cycle PCR used a sample-barcoded 5' primer and a J-beta primer mix. A unique molecular identifier was introduced onto each TCR beta cDNA molecule by a template-switch 5' adaptor carrying 12 random nucleotides. Each sample yielded at least 2.5 million CDR3-containing paired-end reads. First-strand cDNA synthesis was performed from all RNA using the Mint cDNA synthesis kit, with priming by a TRBC-specific oligonucleotide. Following uracil-DNA glycosylase treatment, all cDNA underwent a first 18-cycle PCR with the universal primers M1SS and BC2_uni_R. The study's own analysis went as follows. For normalization, 1 million high-quality reads, each with a distinct molecular identifier, were randomly selected from each sample. Instead of being binned into consensus sequences, reads with shared molecular identifiers were discarded. MiTCR, set to a Q25 quality threshold and the strictest error-elimination algorithm, was used for CDR3 identification, clonotype clustering and error correction. A nonparametric unseen species model with Euler transformation was used to estimate a lower bound on total TCR beta diversity. Clones were called with MiXCR by TCRdb after fastp trimmed the public reads at Q25, and only in-frame beta chains were retained. All rows with the same CDR3 protein become a single entry with the most common DNA and genes. The V and J calls come from TCRdb's annotation, not from the publication. The sample table contains approximately 780,000 distinct CDR3 sequences; only one count was recorded for roughly 24% of them. The top ten clones comprise 2.5% to 3.5% of the sample.

According to the germline V gene (reference sequence), CDR1 reads SEHNR and CDR2 reads FQNEAQ. The CDR3 runs 15 residues from the cysteine to the phenylalanine. Solely the CDR3 DNA is kept, with 45 bases framed from the first base. Ends trimmed: V by 4 bases, J by 4 bases; bases unmatched to a gene: 4. The sample comes from a study of blood T cells in healthy people across ages (dated by TCRdb to the mid-2010s). With regard to the full study: Template switching captured roughly one uniquely barcoded TCR beta cDNA molecule per two T cells in model experiments. Age-related changes in TCR beta repertoire diversity were measured in the study by deep sequencing normalized with unique cDNA molecular identifiers. The donors were divided into four age groups: young (average around 15 years), middle-aged (about 39), aged (approximately 62) and long-lived (around 80). The study analyzed two additional independent replicas of 1 million unique cDNA reads from the same blood draw for two donors, one aged 18 to 29 and one aged 80 or older.

Overall results and qualifications from the work: Estimates of total diversity based on one million sequenced T cells were considered lower bounds and underestimates. There was a strong correlation between observed TCR beta diversity and the percentage of naive T cells measured by flow cytometry. Since profiling was done on bulk unsorted PBMCs, naive and antigen-experienced compartments could not be conclusively compared. As age increased, observed TCR beta diversity per million T cells dropped in a roughly linear way, and a significant reduction was already evident by age approximately 40. Compared with the aged group, the long-lived group had more naive CD4+ T cells, fewer expanded clones and increased TCR diversity, a pattern suggesting age selection. Because the CMV infection status of the donors was unknown, age-related changes in expanded clonotypes may potentially have been confounded.

Donors were around 37 systemically healthy Caucasian individuals from Russia aged 6 to 90 years. Each donor gave roughly 11 milliliters of peripheral blood, drawn into EDTA-treated Vacutainer tubes. Ficoll-Paque density-gradient centrifugation was used to isolate PBMCs, with at least 6.5 million per sample. Total RNA, at least 5 micrograms per sample, was extracted from PBMCs with Trizol reagent. For every donor, an aliquot of PBMCs went through flow cytometry to measure the percentages of naive CD45RAhigh/CD27high T cells. The same sample was also used in a study of T cells of mothers and their children. Taken from the second paper: Nine systemically healthy Caucasian individuals served as donors, namely three mothers together with their six children. cDNA synthesis used all of the extracted RNA, with roughly 1.5 ug of RNA in each 15 ul reaction. In the second PCR, sample barcodes and 2-4 random nucleotides were introduced via the M1S primer. More than 8.5 million TCR beta CDR3 reads were obtained from each mother, and about 3 million reads were obtained from each child. TCR recombination output is similarly shaped by thymic selection in related and unrelated pairs, with a minor effect exerted by inherited differences. Normalized repertoire overlap in related mother-child pairs was always slightly higher than in unrelated mother-child pairs, but the difference was never significant. Persistent microchimeric T cell clones were not detected, at a sensitivity of approximately 100 clones per million clonotypes. Deep NGS was used in the study to compare the TCR beta repertoires of mothers and children and to look for features that separate related mother-child pairs from unrelated individuals. On average, the children were approximately 11 +/- 4 years old, while the mothers were approximately 40 +/- 4 years old. After adapters were ligated using NEBNext reagents, the libraries underwent 100+100 nt paired-end sequencing on an Illumina HiSeq 2000. To prevent cross-contamination, the mother and child libraries were prepared a month apart and were sequenced in separate runs. For each donor, between roughly 450,000 and 2,300,000 distinct TCR beta clonotypes were identified. Naive TCR beta clonotypes were estimated from low-frequency clonotypes matched to each donor's FACS-determined naive share, without sorting.

This receptor was taken from a boy between 10 and 17 years old in good health. The material sequenced was blood. The V gene is TRBV7-9 and the J gene is TRBJ2-3; 11 junctional bases match TRBD2. CDR3 region: CASSSLAGDSDTQYF. The sequence in DNA is TGTGCCAGCAGCTCACTAGCGGGGGATTCAGATACGCAGTATTTT.